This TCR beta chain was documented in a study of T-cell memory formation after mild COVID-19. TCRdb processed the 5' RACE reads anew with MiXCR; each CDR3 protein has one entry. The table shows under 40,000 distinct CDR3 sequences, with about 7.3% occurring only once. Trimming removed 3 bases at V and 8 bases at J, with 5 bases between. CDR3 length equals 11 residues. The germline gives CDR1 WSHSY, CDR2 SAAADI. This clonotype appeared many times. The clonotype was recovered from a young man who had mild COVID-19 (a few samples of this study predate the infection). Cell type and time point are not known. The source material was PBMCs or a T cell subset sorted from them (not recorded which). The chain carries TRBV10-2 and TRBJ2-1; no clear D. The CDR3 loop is CASSDLYEQFF. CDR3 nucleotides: TGCGCCAGCAGTGATTTATATGAGCAGTTCTTC.